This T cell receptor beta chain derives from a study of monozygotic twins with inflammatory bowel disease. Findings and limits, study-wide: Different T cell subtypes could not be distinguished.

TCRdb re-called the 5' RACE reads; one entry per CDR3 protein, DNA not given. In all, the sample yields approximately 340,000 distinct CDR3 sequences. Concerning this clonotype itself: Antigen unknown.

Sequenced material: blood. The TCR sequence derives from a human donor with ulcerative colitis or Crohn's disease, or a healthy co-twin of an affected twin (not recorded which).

This CDR3 reads CAISEERRYTF. V usage is TRBV10-3 and J usage is TRBJ1-2. Germline CDR1 reads ENHRY; CDR2 reads SYGVKD. The CDR3 length is 11 residues.